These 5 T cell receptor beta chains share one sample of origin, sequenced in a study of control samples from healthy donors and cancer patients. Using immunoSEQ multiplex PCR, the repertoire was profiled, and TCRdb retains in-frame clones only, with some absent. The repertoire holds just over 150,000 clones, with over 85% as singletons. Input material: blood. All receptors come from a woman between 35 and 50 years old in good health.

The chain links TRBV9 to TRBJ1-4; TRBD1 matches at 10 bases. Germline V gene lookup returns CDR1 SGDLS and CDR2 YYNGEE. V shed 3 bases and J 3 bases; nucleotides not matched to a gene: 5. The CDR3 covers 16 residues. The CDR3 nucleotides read TGTGCCAGCAGCGGCGGACAGGGGGTTTCTAATGAAAAACTGTTTTTT. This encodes CASSGGQGVSNEKLFF.

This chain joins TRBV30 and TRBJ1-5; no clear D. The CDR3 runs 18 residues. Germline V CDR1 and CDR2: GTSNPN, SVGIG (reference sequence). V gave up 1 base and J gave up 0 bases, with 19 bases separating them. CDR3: CAWSDYRPNIYSNQPQHF. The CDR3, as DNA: TGTGCCTGGAGTGATTATAGGCCCAATATTTATAGCAATCAGCCCCAGCATTTT. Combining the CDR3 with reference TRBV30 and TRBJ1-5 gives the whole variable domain SQTIHQWPATLVQPVGSPLSLECTVEGTSNPNLYWYRQAAGRGLQLLFYSVGIGQISSEVPQNLSASRPQDRQFILSSKKLLLSDSGFYLCAWSDYRPNIYSNQPQHFGDGTRLSIL.

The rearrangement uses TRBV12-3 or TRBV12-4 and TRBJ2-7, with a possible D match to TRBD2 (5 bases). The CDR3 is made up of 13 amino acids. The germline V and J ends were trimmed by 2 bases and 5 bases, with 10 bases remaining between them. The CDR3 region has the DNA TGTGCCAGCAGTTTAATGGGAGTTAACGAGCAGTACTTC. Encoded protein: CASSLMGVNEQYF.

CDR3 region: CASSLGLGQGATDTQYF. The CDR3 DNA sequence: TGTGCCAGCAGCTTGGGTCTCGGACAGGGGGCCACAGATACGCAGTATTTT. The chain couples TRBV5-4 to TRBJ2-3, with TRBD1 matching over 11 bases. CDR3 size: 17 residues. Trimming took 0 bases from V and 2 from J; bases not matched to a gene: 5. Germline CDR1 SGHNT, CDR2 YYREEE (reference sequence).

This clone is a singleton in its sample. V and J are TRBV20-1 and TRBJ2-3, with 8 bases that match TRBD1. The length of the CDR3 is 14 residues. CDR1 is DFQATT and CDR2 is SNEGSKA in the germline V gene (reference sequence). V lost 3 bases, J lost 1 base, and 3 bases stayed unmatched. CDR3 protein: CSASDRGRTDTQYF. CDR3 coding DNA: TGCAGTGCTAGTGACAGGGGACGCACAGATACGCAGTATTTT.